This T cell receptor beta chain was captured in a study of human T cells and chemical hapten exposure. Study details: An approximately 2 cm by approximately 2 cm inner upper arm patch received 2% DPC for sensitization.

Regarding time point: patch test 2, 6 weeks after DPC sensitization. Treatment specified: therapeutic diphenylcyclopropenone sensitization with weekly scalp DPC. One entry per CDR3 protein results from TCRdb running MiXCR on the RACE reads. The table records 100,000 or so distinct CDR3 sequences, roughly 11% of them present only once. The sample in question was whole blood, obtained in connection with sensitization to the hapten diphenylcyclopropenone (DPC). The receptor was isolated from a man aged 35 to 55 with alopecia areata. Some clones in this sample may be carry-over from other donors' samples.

DNA for the CDR3: TGTGCCAGCAGTGAAGGGTTTGGGACGGACATTCAGTACTTC. Protein sequence: CASSEGFGTDIQYF. The chain combines TRBV6-1 with TRBJ2-4, with D tentatively TRBD1 or TRBD2 (5 bases each). This CDR3 spans 14 amino acids. Germline V CDR1 and CDR2: MNHNS, SASEGT. Between the trimmed V and J ends, which lost 1 base and 8 bases, there was a span of 12 bases.